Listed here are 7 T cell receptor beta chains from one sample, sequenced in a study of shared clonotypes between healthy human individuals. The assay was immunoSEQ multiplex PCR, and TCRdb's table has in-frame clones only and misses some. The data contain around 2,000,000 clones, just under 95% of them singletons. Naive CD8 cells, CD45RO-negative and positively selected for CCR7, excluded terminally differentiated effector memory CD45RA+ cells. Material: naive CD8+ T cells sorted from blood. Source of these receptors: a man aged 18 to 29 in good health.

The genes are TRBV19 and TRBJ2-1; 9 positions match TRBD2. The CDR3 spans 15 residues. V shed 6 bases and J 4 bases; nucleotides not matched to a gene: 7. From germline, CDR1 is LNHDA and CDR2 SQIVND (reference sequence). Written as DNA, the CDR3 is TGTGCCAGTAGGTTTTTTAGCGGGAGTTACAATGAGCAGTTCTTC. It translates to CASRFFSGSYNEQFF.

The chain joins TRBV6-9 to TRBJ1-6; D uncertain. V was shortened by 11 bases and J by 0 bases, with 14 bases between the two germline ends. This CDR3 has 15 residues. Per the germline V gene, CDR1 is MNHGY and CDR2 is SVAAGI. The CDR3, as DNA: TGTGCCGGCGAGACCGGAAGCTCCTATAATTCACCCCTCCACTTT. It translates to CAGETGSSYNSPLHF.

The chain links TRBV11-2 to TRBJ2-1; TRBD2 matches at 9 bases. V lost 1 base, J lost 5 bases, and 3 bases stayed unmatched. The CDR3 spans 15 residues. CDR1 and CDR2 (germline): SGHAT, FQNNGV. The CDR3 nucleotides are TGTGCCAGCAGCTTAGTAGCGGGGGCTAACAATGAGCAGTTCTTC. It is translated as CASSLVAGANNEQFF.

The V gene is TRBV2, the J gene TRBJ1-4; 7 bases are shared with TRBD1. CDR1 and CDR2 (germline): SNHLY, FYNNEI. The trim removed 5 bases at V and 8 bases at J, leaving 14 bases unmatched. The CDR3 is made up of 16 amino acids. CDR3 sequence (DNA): TGTGCCAGCAGTCAAAGACAGGGAAGTAGGTTGGAAAAACTGTTTTTT. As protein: CASSQRQGSRLEKLFF.

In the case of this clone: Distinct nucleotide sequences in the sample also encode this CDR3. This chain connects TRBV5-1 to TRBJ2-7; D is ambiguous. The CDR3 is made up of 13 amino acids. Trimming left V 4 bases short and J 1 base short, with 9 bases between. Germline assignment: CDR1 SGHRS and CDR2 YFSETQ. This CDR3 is CASSEGPSYEQYF. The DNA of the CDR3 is TGCGCCAGCAGCGAAGGCCCGTCCTACGAGCAGTACTTC.

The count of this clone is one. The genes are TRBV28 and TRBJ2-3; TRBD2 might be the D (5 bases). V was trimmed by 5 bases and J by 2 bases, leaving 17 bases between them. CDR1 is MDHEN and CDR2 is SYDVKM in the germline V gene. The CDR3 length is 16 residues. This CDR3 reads CASSPSGGRNTDTQYF. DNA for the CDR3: TGTGCCAGCAGTCCATCAGGCGGGCGGAACACAGATACGCAGTATTTT.

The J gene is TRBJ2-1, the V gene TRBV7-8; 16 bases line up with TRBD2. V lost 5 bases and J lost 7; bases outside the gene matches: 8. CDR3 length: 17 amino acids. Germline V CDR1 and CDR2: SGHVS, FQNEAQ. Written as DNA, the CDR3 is TGTGCCAGCAGCGCGGGACTAGCGGGGGGGCCTATGAATGAGCAGTTCTTC. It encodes CASSAGLAGGPMNEQFF.